These 15 T cell receptor beta chains came from one sample sequenced in a study of graft-versus-host responses after intestinal transplantation. TCRdb's table, derived via immunoSEQ multiplex PCR, lists solely in-frame clones and lacks some. The sample shows 80,000 to 100,000 clones, roughly nine tenths of them seen only once. These receptors have no identified antigens. This specimen was unstimulated CD4+ T cells sorted from spleen or lymph node cells, taken before transplant. The origin of the receptors is a human donor who was the organ donor for an intestinal transplant.

The rearrangement links TRBV5-6 to TRBJ2-2; D is unresolved. Germline V gene sequence: CDR1 SGHDT, CDR2 YYEEEE. There are 16 residues in the CDR3. V was trimmed by 4 bases and J by 3 bases, leaving 16 bases between them. CDR3 DNA sequence: TGTGCCAGCAGCGCCACGGTGGTTCGGGACACCGGGGAGCTGTTTTTT. Protein: CASSATVVRDTGELFF.

The V gene is TRBV4-2, the J gene TRBJ2-3; 8 nucleotides align to TRBD2. Germline CDR1 is LGHNA and CDR2 is YNFKEQ. V lost 4 bases, J lost 2 bases, and 11 bases stayed unmatched. CDR3 length: 17 residues. The CDR3 DNA follows: TGTGCCAGCAGCCGCACACCGGGACTAGAGTCCACAGATACGCAGTATTTT. Its translation is CASSRTPGLESTDTQYF.

This clone showed up just a few times. In DNA, the CDR3 is TGTGCCAGCCTTAGGGGGGACAGGGCTTATAGCAATCAGCCCCAGCATTTT. It yields the protein CASLRGDRAYSNQPQHF. This rearrangement joins TRBV21-1 to TRBJ1-5; the table assigns TRBD1, which was not confirmed against the DNA. TRBV21-1 is classified as a pseudogene. The CDR3 spans 17 residues.

The J gene is TRBJ1-1, the V gene TRBV28; 8 bases are shared with TRBD1. J was trimmed by 0 bases and V by 6 bases; bases with no gene match: 12. There are 17 residues in the CDR3. Germline values: CDR1 MDHEN, CDR2 SYDVKM. The CDR3 nucleotides are TGTGCCAGCAGCCTGATTCTTGGACAGGGATTGAACACTGAAGCTTTCTTT. Its translation: CASSLILGQGLNTEAFF. Full variable domain (remainder filled in from reference TRBV28 and TRBJ1-1): DVKVTQSSRYLVKRTGEKVFLECVQDMDHENMFWYRQDPGLGLRLIYFSYDVKMKEKGDIPEGYSVSREKKERFSLILESASTNQTSMYLCASSLILGQGLNTEAFFGQGTRLTVV.

On this clone itself: The junction differs from germline at one of its ends, possibly a read error. V usage is TRBV27 and J usage is TRBJ1-5; 8 bases are shared with TRBD1. The CDR3 spans 14 residues. Germline V gene lookup returns CDR1 MNHEY and CDR2 SMNVEV (reference sequence). CDR3 nucleotide sequence: TGTGCCAGCAGTAGGGCAGGGGGCGATCAGTCCCAGCATTTT. Its protein is CASSRAGGDQSQHF.

The chain has TRBV5-1 and TRBJ1-2; 8 positions agree with TRBD1. This CDR3 spans 14 amino acids. Germline CDR1 and CDR2: SGHRS and YFSETQ. The J segment lost 8 bases and the V segment lost 2 bases, leaving 8 bases of the junction unmatched. The CDR3 loop reads CASSLARGREGYTF. The CDR3 region has the DNA TGCGCCAGCAGCTTAGCCAGGGGGCGCGAGGGCTACACCTTC.

The genes are TRBV19 and TRBJ1-2; no clear D. Germline loops: CDR1 LNHDA, CDR2 SQIVND (reference sequence). Trimming removed 10 bases at V and 2 bases at J, with 17 bases between. The CDR3 has 14 residues. The CDR3 protein is CATHHARLNYGYTF. CDR3 nucleotide sequence: TGTGCCACCCACCATGCCAGACTCAACTATGGCTACACCTTC.

The gene calls are TRBV11-2 and TRBJ1-4, with D possibly matching TRBD1 (5 bases). The CDR3 runs to 13 residues. Germline V lookup: CDR1 SGHAT, CDR2 FQNNGV. Trimming shortened V by 2 bases and J by 7 bases, and 8 bases separated the two germline ends. The CDR3 loop reads CASSLSQGEKLFF. The CDR3 DNA reads as TGTGCCAGCAGCTTATCCCAGGGTGAAAAACTGTTTTTT. Looking up the rest from reference TRBV11-2 and TRBJ1-4 gives the full variable domain: EAGVAQSPRYKIIEKRQSVAFWCNPISGHATLYWYQQILGQGPKLLIQFQNNGVVDDSQLPKDRFSAERLKGVDSTLKIQPAKLEDSAVYLCASSLSQGEKLFFGSGTQLSVL.

This chain joins TRBV18 and TRBJ1-6, with TRBD1 matching over 7 bases. The CDR3 is made up of 16 amino acids. V lost 2 bases and J lost 8; bases outside the gene matches: 9. Looked up from germline, CDR1 is KGHSH and CDR2 is LQKENI. As DNA, the CDR3 is TGTGCCAGCTCACCAAAAGAGACAGGGACAGATTCACCCCTCCACTTT. Translation gives CASSPKETGTDSPLHF.

The chain has TRBV19 and TRBJ2-7; D unresolved. Germline V gene data show CDR1 as LNHDA and CDR2 as SQIVND (reference sequence). The CDR3 covers 11 residues. Trimming took off 6 bases at V and 3 bases at J, with 6 bases between the two ends. CDR3 in amino acids: CASSSYYEQYF. The CDR3 coding sequence is TGTGCCAGTAGCTCGTACTACGAGCAGTACTTC.

The genes are TRBV4-2 and TRBJ2-1; no clear D gene. Germline values: CDR1 LGHNA, CDR2 YNFKEQ. The V and J ends lost 0 bases and 9 bases respectively, with 6 bases between them. This CDR3 comprises 12 residues. In DNA form, the CDR3 reads TGTGCCAGCAGCCAAGATCTCCGTGAGCAGTTCTTC. This gives the protein CASSQDLREQFF.

The chain uses TRBV9 and TRBJ1-6; maybe TRBD1 (6 bases). V lost 2 bases and J lost 5, with 11 bases in between. Germline-derived CDR1 and CDR2 are SGDLS and YYNGEE. This CDR3 contains 15 residues. CDR3: CASSVSGTNNSPLHF. CDR3 nucleotide sequence: TGTGCCAGCAGCGTTTCCGGGACAAATAATTCACCCCTCCACTTT.

The rearrangement links TRBV19 to TRBJ2-1; D perhaps matches TRBD2 (7 bases). Between the trimmed V and J ends, which lost 7 bases and 1 base, there was a span of 20 bases. Germline CDR1 LNHDA, CDR2 SQIVND (reference sequence). The CDR3 runs to 17 residues. CDR3 DNA sequence: TGTGCCAGTACCAACCAGTGGGGGGGACAATCCTACAATGAGCAGTTCTTC. Amino acid sequence: CASTNQWGGQSYNEQFF.

This clone came up a few times. The rearrangement joins TRBV4-2 to TRBJ1-2; D ambiguous. Trimming left V 0 bases short and J 8 bases short, with 7 bases between. This CDR3 has 12 amino acids. Germline V gene sequence: CDR1 LGHNA, CDR2 YNFKEQ. CDR3 in amino acids: CASSQEAAGYTF. The CDR3 DNA is TGTGCCAGCAGCCAAGAGGCGGCGGGCTACACCTTC.

V and J are TRBV5-4 and TRBJ2-1; 7 bases fit TRBD2. Per germline, CDR1 SGHNT and CDR2 YYREEE (reference sequence). The CDR3 contains 16 residues. V shed 0 bases, J shed 6 bases, and the junction held 9 bases outside the gene matches. This chain's CDR3 is CASSLGGRGQGNEQFF. The DNA of the CDR3 is TGTGCCAGCAGCTTGGGGGGGAGGGGCCAAGGCAATGAGCAGTTCTTC. Based on the CDR3 plus reference TRBV5-4 and TRBJ2-1, the full variable domain is ETGVTQSPTHLIKTRGQQVTLRCSSQSGHNTVSWYQQALGQGPQFIFQYYREEENGRGNFPPRFSGLQFPNYSSELNVNALELDDSALYLCASSLGGRGQGNEQFFGPGTRLTVL.